This entry lists 27 T cell receptor beta chains sequenced from one sample in a study of shared clonotypes between healthy human individuals. Here immunoSEQ multiplex PCR was the method, and the copy in TCRdb shows in-frame clones only, minus some. This sample has about half a million clones, with around 73% found just once. Input material: PBMCs. The receptors shown here come from a woman in her thirties or forties in good health. Some clones in this sample may be carry-over from other donors' samples.

The chain links TRBV5-1 to TRBJ1-1; possibly TRBD1 for D (5 bases). Per the germline V gene, CDR1 is SGHRS and CDR2 is YFSETQ. V lost 4 bases, J lost 5 bases, and 15 bases lay in between. This CDR3 spans 14 amino acids. The CDR3 spells CASSPDRHGTEAFF. The CDR3 coding sequence is TGCGCCAGCAGCCCCGACAGACACGGGACTGAAGCTTTCTTT.

This chain joins TRBV28 and TRBJ2-7; the match to TRBD2 covers 10 bases. CDR1 and CDR2 (germline): MDHEN, SYDVKM. This CDR3 has 15 amino acids. V lost 5 bases and J lost 6; bases outside the gene matches: 10. The CDR3 spells CASSPLSSGRGEQYF. In DNA, the CDR3 is TGTGCCAGCAGTCCCCTATCTAGCGGGAGAGGCGAGCAGTACTTC. The full variable domain, in which reference TRBV28 and TRBJ2-7 provide the parts outside the CDR3, is DVKVTQSSRYLVKRTGEKVFLECVQDMDHENMFWYRQDPGLGLRLIYFSYDVKMKEKGDIPEGYSVSREKKERFSLILESASTNQTSMYLCASSPLSSGRGEQYFGPGTRLTVT.

The gene calls are TRBV7-9 and TRBJ1-4, with TRBD1 matching over 9 bases. The germline V gene has CDR1 SEHNR and CDR2 FQNEAQ (reference sequence). There are 14 residues in the CDR3. V dropped 5 bases and J dropped 9; count of bases not matched to a gene: 7. CDR3 sequence reads: CASSPGTGMKKLFF. CDR3 in DNA: TGTGCCAGCAGCCCCGGGACAGGGATGAAAAAACTGTTTTTT.

This chain joins TRBV7-9 and TRBJ1-4, with TRBD1 as a possible D gene (5 bases). The ends were cut back, 5 bases at V and 0 bases at J, with 19 bases in the middle. Germline-derived CDR1 and CDR2 are SEHNR and FQNEAQ (reference sequence). The CDR3 contains 18 residues. The DNA for the CDR3 is TGTGCCAGCAGCCTCGATCCTAGACAGACTGCAACTAATGAAAAACTGTTTTTT. It codes for CASSLDPRQTATNEKLFF.

The chain uses TRBV2 and TRBJ1-1, with D unclear. The CDR3 extends over 13 amino acids. Germline CDR1 and CDR2: SNHLY and FYNNEI. Trimming removed 1 base from V and 10 bases from J, with 13 bases in between. In DNA, the CDR3 is TGTGCCAGCAGTGAAGAGTGGGGTCGCGGAGCTTTCTTT. Encoded protein: CASSEEWGRGAFF.

This chain connects TRBV4-3 to TRBJ2-7; 7 bases fit TRBD1. Losses at the gene ends were 0 bases for V and 0 bases for J; bases not matched to a gene: 5. Germline lookup yields CDR1 LGHNA and CDR2 YSLEER. CDR3 length: 16 residues. The CDR3 nucleotides read TGCGCCAGCAGCCAAGATAGGGGGCGACCCTCCTACGAGCAGTACTTC. Amino acids: CASSQDRGRPSYEQYF.

This chain links TRBV4-1 with TRBJ1-3; D not certain. Trimming stripped 1 base from V and 0 bases from J, with 10 bases between. Germline assignment: CDR1 MGHRA and CDR2 YSYEKL. This CDR3 region has 16 residues. CDR3: CASSQVWRDSGNTIYF. CDR3 DNA: TGCGCCAGCAGCCAAGTGTGGAGAGACTCTGGAAACACCATATATTTT.

The sample holds one count of this clone. V is TRBV7-9 and J is TRBJ2-5; 11 bases are a match to TRBD1. The germline CDR1 and CDR2 sequences are SEHNR and FQNEAQ (reference sequence). This CDR3 region has 16 residues. Trimming at V came to 5 bases and at J to 5 bases, leaving 10 bases not matched to a gene. As DNA, the CDR3 is TGTGCCAGCAGCAGACGGACAGGGGGCATGGGGGAGACCCAGTACTTC. Its protein is CASSRRTGGMGETQYF.

To note about this clone: A far more abundant clone sits one base away, making this likely a read error. Other DNA sequences within the sample encode an identical CDR3. The chain employs TRBV4-1 and TRBJ2-7; the D is unclear. The germline gives CDR1 MGHRA, CDR2 YSYEKL. This CDR3 has 17 amino acids. Trimming shortened V by 2 bases and J by 2 bases, and 19 bases separated the two germline ends. CDR3 sequence: CASSQPLTTYTPYEQYF. The CDR3 bases are TGCGCCAGCAGCCAACCCCTGACGACTTACACCCCCTACGAGCAGTACTTC.

The chain recombines TRBV6-4 with TRBJ2-1, with TRBD1 identical over 8 bases. Unmatched junction bases numbered 8, after V lost 3 bases and J lost 7 bases. The CDR3 totals 15 residues. In germline, CDR1 is MRHNA, CDR2 SNTAGT. The CDR3 DNA follows: TGTGCCAGCAGTGAGGAGCAGGGGGCGTATAATGAGCAGTTCTTC. This gives the protein CASSEEQGAYNEQFF.

The chain uses TRBV4-2 and TRBJ2-5; maybe TRBD2 (7 bases). V was shortened by 3 bases and J by 1 base, with 24 bases between the two germline ends. This CDR3 is 19 amino acids long. Germline CDR1 is LGHNA and CDR2 is YNFKEQ. CDR3 DNA sequence: TGTGCCAGCAGCCAGGCGACCGGGGGGCCGGGTCCCTTCCAAGAGACCCAGTACTTC. It is translated as CASSQATGGPGPFQETQYF.

The chain is built from TRBV5-6 and TRBJ1-4; the D gene is possibly TRBD1 (5 bases). V lost 4 bases, J lost 6 bases, and 10 bases lay in between. There are 13 residues in the CDR3. Germline values: CDR1 SGHDT, CDR2 YYEEEE. CDR3 bases: TGTGCCAGCAGCGCAGACAGAGATGAAAAACTGTTTTTT. This encodes CASSADRDEKLFF. Drawing the rest from reference TRBV5-6 and TRBJ1-4, the complete variable domain is DAGVTQSPTHLIKTRGQQVTLRCSPKSGHDTVSWYQQALGQGPQFIFQYYEEEERQRGNFPDRFSGHQFPNYSSELNVNALLLGDSALYLCASSADRDEKLFFGSGTQLSVL.

Remarks on this clone: A read error may account for a junction end that differs from germline. The chain uses TRBV27 and TRBJ2-7; 7 bases map to TRBD1. Germline-derived CDR1 and CDR2 are MNHEY and SMNVEV (reference sequence). This CDR3 comprises 17 residues. Written as DNA, the CDR3 is TGTGCCAGCAGGCCGCGGACAGGCTATAATCTTATTTACGAGCAGCACTTC. It translates to CASRPRTGYNLIYEQHF.

A remark on this clone: A far larger clone is just one base off, so this is likely a read error. V and J are TRBV6-5 and TRBJ2-7; D is tentatively TRBD1 or TRBD2 (5 bases each). The CDR3 contains 12 residues. Trimming removed 2 bases from V and 5 bases from J, with 7 bases in between. CDR1 is MNHEY, CDR2 SVGAGI, per germline. As DNA, the CDR3 is TGTGCCAGCAGTTACGGGACCCACGAGCAGTACTTC. Protein sequence: CASSYGTHEQYF.

To note about this clone: Other DNA sequences from this sample encode an identical CDR3 as well. The chain employs TRBV7-2 and TRBJ1-1, with unresolved D. Trimming pared 1 base from V and 0 bases from J, leaving 12 bases between. Germline loops: CDR1 SGHTA, CDR2 FQGNSA. The CDR3 extends over 16 amino acids. The CDR3 region has the DNA TGTGCCAGCAGCTTAGGAAGGACGGGAATGAACACTGAAGCTTTCTTT. Amino acids: CASSLGRTGMNTEAFF. The full variable domain, rest sourced from reference TRBV7-2 and TRBJ1-1, is GAGVSQSPSNKVTEKGKDVELRCDPISGHTALYWYRQSLGQGLEFLIYFQGNSAPDKSGLPSDRFSAERTGGSVSTLTIQRTQQEDSAVYLCASSLGRTGMNTEAFFGQGTRLTVV.

The chain is built from TRBV29-1 and TRBJ2-5; 9 bases are shared with TRBD2. With V trimmed by 3 bases and J by 4 bases, 3 bases remained unmatched. CDR1 SQVTM and CDR2 ANQGSEA come from the germline V gene. The CDR3 covers 13 residues. The CDR3: CSVDLAGVETQYF. For the CDR3, the DNA is TGCAGCGTTGACTTAGCGGGAGTAGAGACCCAGTACTTC.

The chain is built from TRBV30 and TRBJ1-1; 9 bases match TRBD1. V lost 1 base to trimming and J lost 1 base; unmatched junction nucleotides: 13. CDR1 GTSNPN and CDR2 SVGIG come from the germline V gene (reference sequence). The CDR3 length is 18 residues. The CDR3 coding sequence is TGTGCCTGGAGTGACCCTTCCAACAGGGGGCGCGGGAACACTGAAGCTTTCTTT. The encoded protein is CAWSDPSNRGRGNTEAFF. Complete variable domain (other parts from reference TRBV30 and TRBJ1-1): SQTIHQWPATLVQPVGSPLSLECTVEGTSNPNLYWYRQAAGRGLQLLFYSVGIGQISSEVPQNLSASRPQDRQFILSSKKLLLSDSGFYLCAWSDPSNRGRGNTEAFFGQGTRLTVV.

This clone is a singleton in its sample. This chain connects TRBV7-9 to TRBJ2-5; 9 bases match TRBD2. After removal of 1 base from V and 5 bases from J, the junction contained 5 bases not matched to a gene. Germline lookup yields CDR1 SEHNR and CDR2 FQNEAQ (reference sequence). The CDR3 consists of 15 residues. The CDR3 is CASSLGGSGSETQYF. The CDR3 DNA is TGTGCCAGCAGCTTAGGTGGTAGCGGGAGTGAGACCCAGTACTTC.

This clone has only a few counts. This chain links TRBV18 with TRBJ2-7; 9 bases agree with TRBD2. Germline lookup yields CDR1 KGHSH and CDR2 LQKENI. The CDR3 spans 15 residues. The J segment lost 0 bases and the V segment lost 2 bases, leaving 2 bases of the junction unmatched. CDR3 in amino acids: CASSPGGRASYEQYF. In DNA, the CDR3 is TGTGCCAGCTCACCAGGCGGGAGGGCCTCCTACGAGCAGTACTTC.

The CDR3 loop reads CASRTGGSNQPQHF. The CDR3 DNA is TGTGCCAGCAGGACAGGGGGTAGCAATCAGCCCCAGCATTTT. The chain joins TRBV2 to TRBJ1-5, with TRBD1 matching over 9 bases. Germline loops: CDR1 SNHLY, CDR2 FYNNEI. The CDR3 has 14 amino acids. V trimming: 6 bases; J trimming: 0 bases; junction bases outside the gene matches: 0.

This chain connects TRBV4-2 to TRBJ2-3; D uncertain. The germline V gene encodes CDR1 LGHNA and CDR2 YNFKEQ. The length of the CDR3 is 18 residues. Trimming cost V 0 bases and J 0 bases, with 16 bases left between them. CDR3 sequence: CASSQEYRGPSSTDTQYF. In nucleotides, the CDR3 is TGTGCCAGCAGCCAAGAGTATCGCGGTCCGAGTAGCACAGATACGCAGTATTTT.

The rearrangement uses TRBV18 and TRBJ2-1, with 10 bases aligning to TRBD1. Germline values: CDR1 KGHSH, CDR2 LQKENI. This CDR3 is built from 14 residues. J lost 7 bases, V lost 4 bases, and 4 bases had no gene match. For the CDR3, the DNA is TGTGCCAGCTCACTGACAGGGGGCCGGAATGAGCAGTTCTTC. Its translation is CASSLTGGRNEQFF.

This chain links TRBV19 with TRBJ1-5, with D tentatively TRBD1 (5 bases). Trimming stripped 4 bases from V and 7 bases from J, with 17 bases between. The CDR3 loop spans 15 amino acids. CDR1 LNHDA and CDR2 SQIVND come from the germline V gene (reference sequence). CDR3 amino acids: CASSNAPVGGQPQHF. The CDR3, as DNA: TGTGCCAGTAGTAATGCCCCTGTGGGGGGGCAGCCCCAGCATTTT.

The chain employs TRBV12-5 and TRBJ2-5; 13 nucleotides match TRBD2. The V gene's germline CDR1 is LGHNT and CDR2 FRNRAP. J was trimmed by 5 bases and V by 1 base; bases with no gene match: 13. This CDR3 comprises 19 residues. The CDR3 loop reads CASGLDQPLLAGGRETQYF. In DNA, the CDR3 is TGTGCTAGTGGTTTGGACCAGCCCCTACTAGCGGGAGGGAGGGAGACCCAGTACTTC. Full variable domain (missing parts from reference TRBV12-5 and TRBJ2-5): DARVTQTPRHKVTEMGQEVTMRCQPILGHNTVFWYRQTMMQGLELLAYFRNRAPLDDSGMPKDRFSAEMPDATLATLKIQPSEPRDSAVYFCASGLDQPLLAGGRETQYFGPGTRLLVL.

V and J are TRBV7-3 and TRBJ1-1; 10 bases fit TRBD1. The V and J ends lost 5 bases and 6 bases, in that order; junction bases with no gene match: 3. The CDR3 has 13 residues. Germline values: CDR1 SGHTA, CDR2 FQGTGA. CDR3 coding DNA: TGTGCCAGCAGCCGTGGACAGGGGGCTGAAGCTTTCTTT. This translates into CASSRGQGAEAFF. Drawing the rest from reference TRBV7-3 and TRBJ1-1, the complete variable domain is GAGVSQTPSNKVTEKGKYVELRCDPISGHTALYWYRQSLGQGPEFLIYFQGTGAADDSGLPNDRFFAVRPEGSVSTLKIQRTERGDSAVYLCASSRGQGAEAFFGQGTRLTVV.

The chain combines TRBV11-3 with TRBJ2-5; 8 bases map to TRBD1. This CDR3 contains 15 residues. The germline V gene encodes CDR1 SGHNT and CDR2 YENEEA. With 5 bases clipped from V and 3 bases from J, the junction kept 8 bases outside the gene matches. The CDR3 reads CASSPGQGGKETQYF. For the CDR3, the DNA is TGTGCCAGCAGCCCAGGACAGGGTGGGAAAGAGACCCAGTACTTC. Full variable domain (remainder filled in from reference TRBV11-3 and TRBJ2-5): EAGVVQSPRYKIIEKKQPVAFWCNPISGHNTLYWYLQNLGQGPELLIRYENEEAVDDSQLPKDRFSAERLKGVDSTLKIQPAELGDSAVYLCASSPGQGGKETQYFGPGTRLLVL.

This clone was recorded at least ten times. The chain recombines TRBV4-1 with TRBJ2-7; no reliable D call. The ends were cut back, 4 bases at V and 0 bases at J, with 10 bases in the middle. This CDR3 has 14 amino acids. CDR1 and CDR2 (germline): MGHRA, YSYEKL. DNA for the CDR3: TGCGCCAGCAGCCTACAGAGGTACTCCTACGAGCAGTACTTC. Amino acids: CASSLQRYSYEQYF.